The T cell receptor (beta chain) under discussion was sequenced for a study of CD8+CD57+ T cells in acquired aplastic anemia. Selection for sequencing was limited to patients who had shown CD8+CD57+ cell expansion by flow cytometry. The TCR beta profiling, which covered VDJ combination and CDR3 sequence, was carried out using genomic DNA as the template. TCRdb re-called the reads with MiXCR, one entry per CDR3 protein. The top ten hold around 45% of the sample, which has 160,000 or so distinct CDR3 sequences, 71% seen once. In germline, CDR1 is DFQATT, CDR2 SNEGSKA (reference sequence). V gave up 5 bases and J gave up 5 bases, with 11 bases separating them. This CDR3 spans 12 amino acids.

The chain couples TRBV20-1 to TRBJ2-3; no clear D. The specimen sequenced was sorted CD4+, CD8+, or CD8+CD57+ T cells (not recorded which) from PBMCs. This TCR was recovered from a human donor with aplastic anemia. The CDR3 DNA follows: TGCAGTGCTCTACTGTCAGGAGATACGCAGTATTTT. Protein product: CSALLSGDTQYF.